Shown below are 9 T cell receptor beta chains from a single sample sequenced in a study of T cells after yellow fever vaccination. TCRdb itself ran the 5' RACE reads through MiXCR, one entry per CDR3 protein. This table has hundreds of thousands of distinct CDR3 sequences, around 12% appearing once. Specimen: CD4+ T cells sorted from PBMCs, collected 15 days after the yellow fever booster vaccination. All receptors derive from a man between 18 and 29 years old who received the YFV17D yellow fever vaccine.

This clonotype was seen a few times. This chain uses TRBV5-1 with TRBJ1-4; D gene unclear. Germline V gene data show CDR1 as SGHRS and CDR2 as YFSETQ. The V end lost 0 bases, the J end lost 0 bases, and 12 bases lay between the germline ends. The CDR3 is 17 amino acids. The DNA for the CDR3 is TGCGCCAGCAGCTTGGGGCTATTCAGTGCAACTAATGAAAAACTGTTTTTT. As protein: CASSLGLFSATNEKLFF. Full variable domain (remainder filled in from reference TRBV5-1 and TRBJ1-4): KAGVTQTPRYLIKTRGQQVTLSCSPISGHRSVSWYQQTPGQGLQFLFEYFSETQRNKGNFPGRFSGRQFSNSRSEMNVSTLELGDSALYLCASSLGLFSATNEKLFFGSGTQLSVL.

This clonotype occurred a few times. V and J are TRBV10-3 and TRBJ2-3; no definite D call. In germline, CDR1 is ENHRY, CDR2 SYGVKD. V shed 2 bases and J shed 6 bases, with 15 bases lying between them. This CDR3 comprises 15 residues. CDR3 residues: CAISETVSSVDTQYF. As DNA, the CDR3 is TGTGCCATCAGTGAGACTGTTTCCTCGGTCGATACGCAGTATTTT.

This clonotype came up a few times. This chain links TRBV3-1 with TRBJ2-5; TRBD2 is a possible D gene (6 bases). The CDR3 is made up of 19 amino acids. CDR1 and CDR2 (germline): LGHDT, YNNKEL (reference sequence). Trimming took 4 bases from V and 1 from J, leaving 25 bases between them. CDR3 sequence: CASSPGILGAAGFQETQYF. Here the CDR3 DNA reads TGTGCCAGCAGCCCCGGGATTTTGGGAGCAGCGGGTTTCCAAGAGACCCAGTACTTC.

This clonotype was counted many times. The chain employs TRBV7-2 and TRBJ2-5; possibly TRBD1 for D (6 bases). The CDR3 has 17 amino acids. V lost 0 bases and J lost 1, with 15 bases in between. CDR1 is SGHTA, CDR2 FQGNSA, per germline. CDR3 residues: CASSLADRRISQETQYF. The CDR3 region has the DNA TGTGCCAGCAGCTTAGCCGACAGGAGGATAAGCCAAGAGACCCAGTACTTC.

The CDR3 region has the DNA TGTGCCAGCAGCTCCGGTCGGAGCGGGGGGTCCGGTACGCAGTATTTT. Amino acid sequence: CASSSGRSGGSGTQYF. This rearrangement joins TRBV7-2 to TRBJ2-3; TRBD2 agrees at 9 bases. The V and J ends lost 4 bases and 8 bases, in that order; junction bases with no gene match: 13. The CDR3 sequence is 16 residues long. The germline CDR1 and CDR2 sequences are SGHTA and FQGNSA.

There are a few counts of this clonotype. This chain links TRBV9 with TRBJ2-1; D may be TRBD1 (6 bases). The CDR3 runs to 14 residues. Germline CDR1 SGDLS, CDR2 YYNGEE. V was trimmed by 4 bases and J by 6 bases, leaving 14 bases between them. CDR3 DNA: TGTGCCAGCAGCCCCGGACAGTTAATCAATGAGCAGTTCTTC. Amino acids: CASSPGQLINEQFF.

The CDR3 here is CASTRDRLDYGYTF. As DNA, the CDR3 is TGTGCCAGCACTCGGGACAGGCTTGACTATGGCTACACCTTC. This chain links TRBV11-2 with TRBJ1-2; 8 nucleotides align to TRBD1. The V gene's germline CDR1 is SGHAT and CDR2 FQNNGV. The trim removed 7 bases at V and 3 bases at J, leaving 7 bases unmatched. This CDR3 region has 14 residues. The complete variable domain, with remaining parts taken from reference TRBV11-2 and TRBJ1-2, reads EAGVAQSPRYKIIEKRQSVAFWCNPISGHATLYWYQQILGQGPKLLIQFQNNGVVDDSQLPKDRFSAERLKGVDSTLKIQPAKLEDSAVYLCASTRDRLDYGYTFGSGTRLTVV.

This clonotype showed up just a few times. The chain links TRBV7-3 to TRBJ2-3, with D perhaps being TRBD1 or TRBD2 (5 bases each). This CDR3 is 12 amino acids long. The V and J ends lost 5 bases and 6 bases respectively, with 9 bases between them. Germline V gives CDR1 SGHTA, CDR2 FQGTGA. CDR3 nucleotide sequence: TGTGCCAGCAGCCGAGAGGGGGATACGCAGTATTTT. This sequence encodes CASSREGDTQYF.

This rearrangement joins TRBV4-1 to TRBJ2-5; D is uncertain. The length of the CDR3 is 13 residues. Trimming cost V 4 bases and J 1 base, with 7 bases left between them. The germline gives CDR1 MGHRA, CDR2 YSYEKL. CDR3 DNA: TGCGCCAGCAGCCGGTTCACCCAAGAGACCCAGTACTTC. This encodes CASSRFTQETQYF.